These T cell receptor beta chains were read from a single sample in a study of blood T cell repertoires in COVID-19. The data were produced by immunoSEQ multiplex PCR, yet TCRdb's version contains in-frame clones alone and is incomplete. The sample has more than 300,000 clones; 85% to 90% are singletons. Sequenced sample: peripheral blood. The receptors originated from a woman aged 40 to 55 with COVID-19, enrolled during active disease. The CDR3 runs from the conserved cysteine through the conserved F or W. The order of the fields is J gene, D gene, V gene, CDR3 protein. A D gene is named only where the DNA matches it firmly.

J gene: TRBJ1-1
D gene: TRBD1
V gene: TRBV18
CDR3 protein: CASSPDRMNTEAFF

J gene: TRBJ1-5
D gene: -
V gene: TRBV6-4
CDR3 protein: CASSELQGGPQHF

J gene: TRBJ2-7
D gene: TRBD2
V gene: TRBV27
CDR3 protein: CASSLKREGYEQYF

J gene: TRBJ1-1
D gene: -
V gene: TRBV4-3
CDR3 protein: CASSSTRQSNTEAFF

J gene: TRBJ2-3
D gene: -
V gene: TRBV7-2
CDR3 protein: CASSPGGNTQYF

J gene: TRBJ1-1
D gene: -
V gene: TRBV28
CDR3 protein: CASSLEGGWTEAFF

J gene: TRBJ1-4
D gene: TRBD1
V gene: TRBV5-1
CDR3 protein: CASRSGTGDEKLFF

J gene: TRBJ1-5
D gene: TRBD1
V gene: TRBV7-2
CDR3 protein: CASSLVPGQIYQPQHF

J gene: TRBJ1-4
D gene: -
V gene: TRBV11-2
CDR3 protein: CASSLDVGATNEKLFF

J gene: TRBJ1-2
D gene: -
V gene: TRBV6-1
CDR3 protein: CASSEAMETVGYTF

J gene: TRBJ1-1
D gene: -
V gene: TRBV29-1
CDR3 protein: CSASTGTNTEAFF

J gene: TRBJ1-2
D gene: TRBD1
V gene: TRBV30
CDR3 protein: CAWSVDRATNYGYTF

J gene: TRBJ1-3
D gene: -
V gene: TRBV18
CDR3 protein: CASSPDMDGNTIYF

J gene: TRBJ2-3
D gene: TRBD2
V gene: TRBV6-2/TRBV6-3
CDR3 protein: CASSSLAGGPTDTQYF

J gene: TRBJ1-2
D gene: -
V gene: TRBV20-1
CDR3 protein: CSASDRQGGFHSGYTF

J gene: TRBJ1-2
D gene: TRBD1
V gene: TRBV28
CDR3 protein: CASSDPGQGFFGYTF

J gene: TRBJ1-4
D gene: -
V gene: TRBV5-4
CDR3 protein: CASSLGGVATNEKLFF

J gene: TRBJ2-7
D gene: -
V gene: TRBV7-2
CDR3 protein: CASSSFADSSSYEQYF

J gene: TRBJ1-5
D gene: TRBD1
V gene: TRBV28
CDR3 protein: CASSFRTGNQPQHF

J gene: TRBJ2-1
D gene: TRBD2
V gene: TRBV7-8
CDR3 protein: CASSLGLGGEQFF

J gene: TRBJ1-2
D gene: -
V gene: TRBV30
CDR3 protein: CAWRADRSYGYTF

J gene: TRBJ1-1
D gene: -
V gene: TRBV20-1
CDR3 protein: CSASPGVITEAFF

J gene: TRBJ2-5
D gene: -
V gene: TRBV29-1
CDR3 protein: CSVEVGSQETQYF